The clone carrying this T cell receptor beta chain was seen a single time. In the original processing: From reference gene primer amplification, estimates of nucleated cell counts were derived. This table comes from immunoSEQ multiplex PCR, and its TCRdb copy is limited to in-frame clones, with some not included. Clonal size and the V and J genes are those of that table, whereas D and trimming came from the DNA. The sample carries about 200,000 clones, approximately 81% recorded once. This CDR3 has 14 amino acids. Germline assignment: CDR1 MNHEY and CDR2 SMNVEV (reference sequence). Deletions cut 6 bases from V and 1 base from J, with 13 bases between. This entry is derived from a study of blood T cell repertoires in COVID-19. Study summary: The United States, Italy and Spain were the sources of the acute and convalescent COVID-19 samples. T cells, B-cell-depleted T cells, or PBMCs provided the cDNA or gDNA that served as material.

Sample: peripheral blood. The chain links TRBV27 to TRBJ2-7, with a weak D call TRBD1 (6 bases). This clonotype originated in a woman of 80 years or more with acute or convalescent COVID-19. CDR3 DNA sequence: TGTGCCAGCAGGACCTCGAGGGGGTCCTACGAGCAGTACTTC. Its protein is CASRTSRGSYEQYF.